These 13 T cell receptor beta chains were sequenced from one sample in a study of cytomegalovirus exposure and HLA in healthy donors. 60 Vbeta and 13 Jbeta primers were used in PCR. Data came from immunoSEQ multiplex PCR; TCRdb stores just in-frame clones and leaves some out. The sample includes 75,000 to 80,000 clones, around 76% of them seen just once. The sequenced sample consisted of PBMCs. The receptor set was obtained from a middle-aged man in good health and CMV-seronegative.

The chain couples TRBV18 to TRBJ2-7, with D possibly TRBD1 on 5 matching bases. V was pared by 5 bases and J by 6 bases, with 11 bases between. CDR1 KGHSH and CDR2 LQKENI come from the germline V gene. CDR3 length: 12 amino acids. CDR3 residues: CASSEGVGEQYF. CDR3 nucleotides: TGTGCCAGCTCAGAAGGGGTAGGCGAGCAGTACTTC.

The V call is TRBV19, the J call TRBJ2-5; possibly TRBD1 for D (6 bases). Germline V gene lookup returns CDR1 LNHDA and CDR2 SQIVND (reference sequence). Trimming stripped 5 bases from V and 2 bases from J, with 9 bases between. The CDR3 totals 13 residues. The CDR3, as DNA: TGTGCCAGTAGTGGGACATTTCAAGAGACCCAGTACTTC. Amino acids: CASSGTFQETQYF.

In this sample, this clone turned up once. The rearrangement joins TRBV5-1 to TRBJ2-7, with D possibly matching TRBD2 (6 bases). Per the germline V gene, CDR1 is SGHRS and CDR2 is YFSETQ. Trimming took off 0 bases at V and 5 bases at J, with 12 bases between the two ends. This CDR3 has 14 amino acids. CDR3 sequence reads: CASSLGDSPHEQYF. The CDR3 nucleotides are TGCGCCAGCAGCTTGGGGGACTCACCCCACGAGCAGTACTTC.

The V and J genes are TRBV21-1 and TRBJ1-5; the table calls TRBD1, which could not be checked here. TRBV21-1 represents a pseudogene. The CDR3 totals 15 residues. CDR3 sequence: CASSIGTGDNQPQHF. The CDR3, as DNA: TGTGCCAGCAGCATTGGGACAGGGGACAATCAGCCCCAGCATTTT.

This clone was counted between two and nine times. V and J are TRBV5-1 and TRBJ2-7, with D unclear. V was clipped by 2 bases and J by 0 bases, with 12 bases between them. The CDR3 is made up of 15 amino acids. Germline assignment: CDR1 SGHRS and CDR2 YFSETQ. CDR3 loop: CASSLGDVDSYEQYF. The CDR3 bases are TGCGCCAGCAGCTTAGGAGACGTTGACTCCTACGAGCAGTACTTC.

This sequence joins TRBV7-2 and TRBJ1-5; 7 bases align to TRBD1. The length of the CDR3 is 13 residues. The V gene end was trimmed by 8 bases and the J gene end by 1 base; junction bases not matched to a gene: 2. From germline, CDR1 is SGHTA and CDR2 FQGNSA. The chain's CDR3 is CASATGSNQPQHF. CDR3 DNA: TGTGCCAGCGCGACAGGGAGCAATCAGCCCCAGCATTTT. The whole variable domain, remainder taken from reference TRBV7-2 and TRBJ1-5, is GAGVSQSPSNKVTEKGKDVELRCDPISGHTALYWYRQSLGQGLEFLIYFQGNSAPDKSGLPSDRFSAERTGGSVSTLTIQRTQQEDSAVYLCASATGSNQPQHFGDGTRLSIL.

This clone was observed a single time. The CDR3 reads CSAGLADQETQYF. DNA of the CDR3: TGCAGCGCTGGACTAGCGGACCAAGAGACCCAGTACTTC. The rearrangement links TRBV29-1 to TRBJ2-5, with 10 nucleotides matching TRBD2. Trimming removed 7 bases from V and 0 bases from J; junction bases left unmatched: 2. CDR1 SQVTM and CDR2 ANQGSEA come from the germline V gene. This CDR3 spans 13 amino acids.

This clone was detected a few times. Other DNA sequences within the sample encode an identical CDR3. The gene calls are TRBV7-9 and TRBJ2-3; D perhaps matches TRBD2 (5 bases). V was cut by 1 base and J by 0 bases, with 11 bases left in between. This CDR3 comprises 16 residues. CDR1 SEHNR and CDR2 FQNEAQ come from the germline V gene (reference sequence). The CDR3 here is CASSLGGGASTDTQYF. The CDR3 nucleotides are TGTGCCAGCAGCTTAGGTGGAGGAGCTAGCACAGATACGCAGTATTTT.

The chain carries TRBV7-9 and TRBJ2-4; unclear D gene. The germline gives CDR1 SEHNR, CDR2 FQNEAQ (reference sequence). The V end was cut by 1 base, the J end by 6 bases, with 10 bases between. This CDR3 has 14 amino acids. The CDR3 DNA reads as TGTGCCAGCAGCTTAGGGAGTGGCGGAAACATTCAGTACTTC. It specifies CASSLGSGGNIQYF.

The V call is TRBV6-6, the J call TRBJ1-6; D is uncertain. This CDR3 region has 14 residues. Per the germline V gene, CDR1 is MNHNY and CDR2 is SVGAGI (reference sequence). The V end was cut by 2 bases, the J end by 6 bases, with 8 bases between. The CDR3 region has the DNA TGTGCCAGCAGTTACCAGGTTTTTAATTCACCCCTCCACTTT. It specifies CASSYQVFNSPLHF.

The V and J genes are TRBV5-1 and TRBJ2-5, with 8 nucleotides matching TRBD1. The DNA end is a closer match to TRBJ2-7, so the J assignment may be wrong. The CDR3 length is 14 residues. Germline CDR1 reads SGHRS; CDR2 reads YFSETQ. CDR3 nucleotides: TGCGCCAGCAGCACGGGACAGGAGACCTACGAGCAGTACTTC. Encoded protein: CASSTGQETYEQYF.

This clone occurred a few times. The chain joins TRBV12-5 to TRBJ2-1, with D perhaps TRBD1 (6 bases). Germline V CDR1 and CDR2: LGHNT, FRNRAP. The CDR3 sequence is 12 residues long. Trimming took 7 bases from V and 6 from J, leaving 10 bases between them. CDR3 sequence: CASALTGNEQFF. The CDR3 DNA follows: TGTGCTAGTGCCTTGACAGGCAATGAGCAGTTCTTC.

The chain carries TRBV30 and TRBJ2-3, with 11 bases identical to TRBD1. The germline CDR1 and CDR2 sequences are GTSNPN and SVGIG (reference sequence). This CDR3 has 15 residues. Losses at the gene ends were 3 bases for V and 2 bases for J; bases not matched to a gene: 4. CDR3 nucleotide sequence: TGTGCCTGGAGCCGGGACAGGGGGATCACAGATACGCAGTATTTT. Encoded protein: CAWSRDRGITDTQYF.